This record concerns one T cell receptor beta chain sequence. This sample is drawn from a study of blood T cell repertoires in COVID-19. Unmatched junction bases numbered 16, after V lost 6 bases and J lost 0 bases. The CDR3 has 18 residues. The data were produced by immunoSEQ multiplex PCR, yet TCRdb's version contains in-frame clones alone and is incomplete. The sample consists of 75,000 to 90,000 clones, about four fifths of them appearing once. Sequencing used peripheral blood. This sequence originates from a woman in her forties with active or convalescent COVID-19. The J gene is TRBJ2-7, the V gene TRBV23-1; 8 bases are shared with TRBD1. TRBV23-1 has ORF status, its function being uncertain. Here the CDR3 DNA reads TGCGCCAGCAGCCTTGGCCGTCAACGGGACAGGAGCTCCTACGAGCAGTACTTC. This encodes CASSLGRQRDRSSYEQYF.